The rows below give T cell receptor beta chains drawn from one sample of a study of neoadjuvant anti-PD-1 for oral cavity cancer. TCRdb keeps only in-frame clones here, not all; method: immunoSEQ multiplex PCR. The table includes about 37,000 clones, 38% detected once. Sequences were derived from tumor tissue, sampled after nivolumab (anti-PD-1) treatment. These receptors originate from a person between 40 and 85 years old with oral cavity squamous cell carcinoma. Each CDR3 is given with its conserved first and last residue. The order of the fields is CDR3 protein, CDR3 DNA, D gene, clone size, V gene, J gene. D genes are given only for firm matches. Only some rows state a clone size, as once, few, many or a class for expanded clones.

CASRDRGRREQYF	TGCGCCAGCAGGGACAGGGGGCGACGTGAGCAGTACTTC	TRBD1	.	TRBV5-1	TRBJ2-7
CSARVRGEQFF	TGCAGTGCTAGAGTCAGGGGTGAGCAGTTCTTC	.	few	TRBV20-1	TRBJ2-1
CASSPTGQETQYF	TGTGCCAGCAGCCCGACAGGCCAAGAGACCCAGTACTTC	.	many	TRBV6-4	TRBJ2-5
CSVEGGGGYEQYF	TGCAGCGTTGAAGGAGGGGGGGGGTACGAGCAGTACTTC	.	.	TRBV29-1	TRBJ2-7
CASNTGPSYGYTF	TGTGCCAGCAACACAGGCCCCTCCTATGGCTACACCTTC	.	few	TRBV9	TRBJ1-2
CASSGLGTEDYGYTF	TGTGCCAGTAGCGGTCTCGGGACAGAAGACTATGGCTACACCTTC	TRBD1	.	TRBV19	TRBJ1-2
CASNRADQPQHF	TGTGCCAGTAACAGGGCTGATCAGCCCCAGCATTTT	.	.	TRBV19	TRBJ1-5
CASSTGQPWEQYF	TGTGCCAGCAGCACGGGACAGCCCTGGGAGCAGTACTTC	TRBD1	.	TRBV7-9	TRBJ2-7
CASGGQGIKPQHF	TGTGCCAGCGGTGGACAGGGAATCAAGCCCCAGCATTTT	TRBD1	.	TRBV6-6	TRBJ1-5
CASSVEGGRSTDTQYF	TGTGCCAGCAGCGTAGAAGGCGGGAGAAGCACAGATACGCAGTATTTT	TRBD2	.	TRBV9	TRBJ2-3
CASSGRGRDTEAFF	TGTGCCAGCAGCGGCAGGGGGCGGGACACTGAAGCTTTCTTT	TRBD1	medium-sized	TRBV7-9	TRBJ1-1
CASSQIMLATGELFF	TGTGCCAGCAGCCAAATTATGCTTGCCACCGGGGAGCTGTTTTTT	.	many	TRBV4-2	TRBJ2-2
CASRSSGVAYEQYF	TGTGCCAGCAGGTCTAGCGGAGTTGCCTACGAGCAGTACTTC	TRBD2	few	TRBV2	TRBJ2-7
CASSLDRGRNTEAFF	TGTGCCAGCAGCTTGGACAGGGGGCGTAACACTGAAGCTTTCTTT	TRBD1	.	TRBV5-8	TRBJ1-1
CASSPTRGRNEQFF	TGTGCCAGCAGTCCAACTCGGGGACGCAATGAGCAGTTCTTC	.	.	TRBV7-9	TRBJ2-1
CASSLLTGRGQPQHF	TGTGCCAGCAGCTTACTTACAGGAAGGGGCCAGCCCCAGCATTTT	.	.	TRBV7-2	TRBJ1-5
CASSKGQGQWEQYF	TGCGCCAGCAGTAAGGGACAGGGGCAGTGGGAGCAGTACTTC	TRBD1	.	TRBV10-1	TRBJ2-7
CASNGDSPVF	TGTGCCAGCAATGGGGACAGTCCCGTTTTT	TRBD1	.	TRBV2	TRBJ1-4
CASSLFRDSEQYF	TGTGCCAGCAGCCTGTTCCGGGACAGCGAGCAGTACTTC	TRBD1	.	TRBV11-2	TRBJ2-7
CASSPGGGYGNTIYF	TGTGCCAGCAGCCCGGGAGGGGGGTACGGAAACACCATATATTTT	.	.	TRBV7-3	TRBJ1-3
CASSLASPYEQYF	TGCGCCAGCAGCTTGGCTAGTCCCTACGAGCAGTACTTC	.	.	TRBV5-1	TRBJ2-7
CAWSTQTGEGDEQFF	TGTGCCTGGAGTACCCAGACAGGGGAAGGGGATGAGCAGTTCTTC	TRBD1	.	TRBV30	TRBJ2-1
CASSPALGLANEKLFF	TGCGCCAGCAGCCCTGCGCTGGGGCTGGCTAATGAAAAACTGTTTTTT	.	.	TRBV4-1	TRBJ1-4
CASSEFPQGGRDTQYF	TGTGCCAGCAGTGAATTTCCCCAGGGGGGACGGGATACGCAGTATTTT	.	.	TRBV6-1	TRBJ2-3
CASAGQTLNTEAFF	TGCGCCAGCGCGGGACAAACTCTGAACACTGAAGCTTTCTTT	.	few	TRBV5-1	TRBJ1-1
CASRGSGRGSYNEQFF	TGTGCCAGCAGAGGTAGCGGGAGGGGGTCCTACAATGAGCAGTTCTTC	TRBD2	.	TRBV2	TRBJ2-1
CASSSGAGQVMVPQFF	TGTGCCAGCAGCTCAGGGGCCGGACAGGTTATGGTCCCGCAGTTCTTC	TRBD1	.	TRBV9	TRBJ2-1
CASSYRSRSLARGYTF	TGTGCCAGCAGTTACAGGAGCAGGTCCTTGGCGCGGGGCTACACCTTC	.	many	TRBV6-6	TRBJ1-2
CAISPTGDYGYTF	TGTGCCATCAGCCCGACAGGGGACTATGGCTACACCTTC	TRBD1	.	TRBV10-3	TRBJ1-2
CASSQGYYNEQFF	TGCGCCAGCAGCCAGGGCTACTACAATGAGCAGTTCTTC	.	.	TRBV4-1	TRBJ2-1
CASSPRLGQGPYEQYF	TGTGCCAGCAGTCCCCGGCTGGGACAGGGGCCCTACGAGCAGTACTTC	TRBD1	.	TRBV13	TRBJ2-7
CASRIRGDSNQPQHF	TGTGCCAGCCGAATTCGGGGGGATAGCAATCAGCCCCAGCATTTT	.	few	TRBV27	TRBJ1-5
CASSPPMGQGYSYEQYF	TGTGCCAGCTCACCACCGATGGGACAGGGCTACTCCTACGAGCAGTACTTC	TRBD1	many	TRBV18	TRBJ2-7
CASSMDGSYEQYF	TGTGCCAGCAGCATGGACGGATCCTACGAGCAGTACTTC	.	few	TRBV7-3	TRBJ2-7
CASSPEWGYEAFF	TGCGCCAGCAGCCCCGAGTGGGGCTATGAAGCTTTCTTT	.	few	TRBV4-1	TRBJ1-1
CSVEEWQGAVAFF	TGCAGCGTTGAAGAATGGCAGGGTGCGGTAGCTTTCTTT	.	.	TRBV29-1	TRBJ1-1
CASSNTGERGYTF	TGTGCCAGCAGCAACACCGGGGAACGTGGCTACACCTTC	.	many	TRBV7-9	TRBJ1-2
CASSGTGTSVYEQYF	TGTGCCAGCTCGGGGACCGGGACTAGCGTATACGAGCAGTACTTC	TRBD2	.	TRBV18	TRBJ2-7
CASSLGTGAIYGYTF	TGTGCCAGCAGCTTAGGGACAGGAGCAATCTATGGCTACACCTTC	TRBD1	.	TRBV7-9	TRBJ1-2
CASSSTENTEAFF	TGTGCCAGCAGCAGTACAGAGAACACTGAAGCTTTCTTT	.	.	TRBV6-5	TRBJ1-1
CASSTSWTSTHEQYF	TGTGCCAGTAGTACTTCCTGGACTAGCACCCACGAGCAGTACTTC	TRBD2	.	TRBV19	TRBJ2-7